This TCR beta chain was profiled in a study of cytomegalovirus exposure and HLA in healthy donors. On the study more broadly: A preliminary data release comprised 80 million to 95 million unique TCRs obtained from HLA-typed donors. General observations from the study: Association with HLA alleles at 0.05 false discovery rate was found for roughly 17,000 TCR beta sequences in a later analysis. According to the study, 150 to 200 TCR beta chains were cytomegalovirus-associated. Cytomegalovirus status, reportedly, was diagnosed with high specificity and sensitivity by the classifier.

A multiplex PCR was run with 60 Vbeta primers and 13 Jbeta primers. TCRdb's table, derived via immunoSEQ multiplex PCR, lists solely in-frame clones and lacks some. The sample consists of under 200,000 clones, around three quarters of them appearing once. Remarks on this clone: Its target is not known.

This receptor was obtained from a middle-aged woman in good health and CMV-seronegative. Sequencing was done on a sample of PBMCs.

CDR3 DNA: TGCAGCGGCACGAGTCTGGGGGGCACCGGGGAGCTGTTTTTT. Translated: CSGTSLGGTGELFF. The chain joins TRBV29-1 to TRBJ2-2, with D possibly matching TRBD2 (6 bases). Germline V gene data show CDR1 as SQVTM and CDR2 as ANQGSEA. CDR3 length: 14 amino acids. V shed 7 bases and J shed 4 bases, with 16 bases lying between them.